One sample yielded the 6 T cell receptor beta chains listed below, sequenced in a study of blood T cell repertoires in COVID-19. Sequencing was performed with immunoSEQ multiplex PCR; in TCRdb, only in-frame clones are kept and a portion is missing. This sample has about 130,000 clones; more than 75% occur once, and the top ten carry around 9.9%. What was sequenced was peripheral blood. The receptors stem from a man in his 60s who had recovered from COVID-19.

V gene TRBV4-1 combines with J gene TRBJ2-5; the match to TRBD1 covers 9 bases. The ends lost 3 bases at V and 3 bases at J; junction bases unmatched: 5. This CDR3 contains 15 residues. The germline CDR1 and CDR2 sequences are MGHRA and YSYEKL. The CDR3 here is CASSQVDRGKETQYF. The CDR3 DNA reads TGCGCCAGCAGCCAGGTGGACAGGGGTAAAGAGACCCAGTACTTC.

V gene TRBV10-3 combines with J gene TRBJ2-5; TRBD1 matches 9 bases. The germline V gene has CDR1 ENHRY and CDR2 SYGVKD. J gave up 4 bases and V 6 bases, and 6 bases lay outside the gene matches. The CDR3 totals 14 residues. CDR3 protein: CAISVTTGGETQYF. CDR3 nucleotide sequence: TGTGCCATCAGCGTTACGACAGGGGGAGAGACCCAGTACTTC.

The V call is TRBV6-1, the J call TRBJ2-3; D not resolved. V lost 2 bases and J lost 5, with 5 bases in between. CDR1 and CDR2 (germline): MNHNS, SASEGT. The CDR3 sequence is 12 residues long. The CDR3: CASSELIDTQYF. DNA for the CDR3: TGTGCCAGCAGTGAATTAATAGATACGCAGTATTTT.

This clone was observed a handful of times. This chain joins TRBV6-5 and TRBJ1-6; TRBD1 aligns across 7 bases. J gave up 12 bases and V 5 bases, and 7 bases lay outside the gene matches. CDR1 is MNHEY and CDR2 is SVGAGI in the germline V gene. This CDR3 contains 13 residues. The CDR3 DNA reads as TGTGCCAGCAGTAGACAGGGTCTCGGACCCCTCCACTTT. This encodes CASSRQGLGPLHF.

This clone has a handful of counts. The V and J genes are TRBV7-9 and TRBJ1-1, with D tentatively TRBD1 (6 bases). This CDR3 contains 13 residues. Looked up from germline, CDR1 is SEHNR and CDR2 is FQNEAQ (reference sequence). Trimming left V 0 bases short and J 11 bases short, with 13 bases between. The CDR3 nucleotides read TGTGCCAGCAGCTTAGCGTACGCAGGGGATGCTTTCTTT. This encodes CASSLAYAGDAFF.

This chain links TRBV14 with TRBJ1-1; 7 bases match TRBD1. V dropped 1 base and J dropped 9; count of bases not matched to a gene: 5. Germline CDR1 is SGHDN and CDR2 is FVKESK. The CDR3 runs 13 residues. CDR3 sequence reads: CASSQVPTGQAFF. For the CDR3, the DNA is TGTGCCAGCAGCCAAGTCCCGACAGGGCAAGCTTTCTTT.